These T cell receptor beta chains were read from a single sample in a study of identical twins. From the 5' RACE reads, TCRdb called clonotypes with MiXCR, one entry per CDR3 protein. This sample yields about 490,000 distinct CDR3 sequences, of which roughly 15% are seen a single time; about 0.47% belongs to the top ten. The same sample was also studied in work on yellow fever vaccine responses in identical twins.

Sequencing was performed on CD4+ T cells sorted from blood. These receptors came from a woman aged 18-29 years in good health. The CDR3 runs from the conserved cysteine through the conserved F or W. The D gene is left open where the match is weak. A clone size is listed for some rows: how often the clone was seen (once, few, many), or a class if it is expanded.

v_gene	abundance	d_gene	j_gene	CDR3nt	CDR3aa
TRBV20-1	few	-	TRBJ2-5	TGCAGTGCTATTCTTCAAACACAAGAGACCCAGTACTTC	CSAILQTQETQYF
TRBV7-2	many	-	TRBJ2-6	TGTGCCAGCAGCTTAACGGGGTCTGGGGCCAACGTCCTGACTTTC	CASSLTGSGANVLTF
TRBV28	-	TRBD2	TRBJ2-7	TGTGCCAGCAGCCCCCCAAGCGGGAGGGGGTACGAGCAGTACTTC	CASSPPSGRGYEQYF
TRBV5-1	-	-	TRBJ2-1	TGCGCCAGCAGCCCCCGACTGGACGCCCGCTCCTACAATGAGCAGTTCTTC	CASSPRLDARSYNEQFF
TRBV27	-	-	TRBJ2-3	TGTGCCAGCAGCGGCCCATATTCTAGCACAGATACGCAGTATTTT	CASSGPYSSTDTQYF
TRBV12-3/TRBV12-4	few	TRBD1	TRBJ2-2	TGTGCCAGCAGTTTTCCCACAGGGGCCGGGGAGCTGTTTTTT	CASSFPTGAGELFF
TRBV5-1	many	-	TRBJ2-5	TGCGCCAGCAGCTCTCCCGACGGGGAAGAGACCCAGTACTTC	CASSSPDGEETQYF
TRBV20-1	-	TRBD1	TRBJ1-1	TGCAGTGCTAGAGCCGGGACAGGGGGCACTGAAGCTTTCTTT	CSARAGTGGTEAFF
TRBV6-5	-	TRBD2	TRBJ2-7	TGTGCCAGCAGTTGGACTAGCGGGAGTAACGAGCAGTACTTC	CASSWTSGSNEQYF
TRBV18	few	TRBD2	TRBJ2-2	TGTGCCAGCTCACCACTGACTAGCGGGAGCACCGGGGAGCTGTTTTTT	CASSPLTSGSTGELFF
TRBV6-1	few	-	TRBJ2-1	TGTGCCAGCAGTACGACAGGATGGAGCGGGATCAATGAGCAGTTCTTC	CASSTTGWSGINEQFF
TRBV7-9	many	TRBD1	TRBJ2-1	TGTGCCAGCAGCTTAGACAGGGGCGCCTACAATGAGCAGTTCTTC	CASSLDRGAYNEQFF
TRBV5-6	few	-	TRBJ2-1	TGTGCCAGCAGCCTGGGACTTACAGAACACAATGAGCAGTTCTTC	CASSLGLTEHNEQFF
TRBV20-1	many	-	TRBJ1-5	TGCAGTGCTAGAGACAGGGGCCCCGATCAGCCCCAGCATTTT	CSARDRGPDQPQHF
TRBV2	few	TRBD2	TRBJ2-1	TGTGCCAGCAATAAACTAGCGGGAGGTATTAATGAGCAGTTCTTC	CASNKLAGGINEQFF
TRBV18	few	-	TRBJ2-1	TGTGCCAGCTCACCACCGTACGACTCCTACAATGAGCAGTTCTTC	CASSPPYDSYNEQFF
TRBV12-3/TRBV12-4	few	-	TRBJ1-1	TGTGCCAGCAGTTTCCAGGGAACCCGGGGAACTGAAGCTTTCTTT	CASSFQGTRGTEAFF
TRBV27	few	-	TRBJ1-5	TGTGCCAGCAGTTTGACATACGATCATAGCAATCAGCCCCAGCATTTT	CASSLTYDHSNQPQHF
TRBV5-1	many	TRBD2	TRBJ2-1	TGCGCCAGCAGCTTAACCGGGACTAGCGGGTACAATGAGCAGTTCTTC	CASSLTGTSGYNEQFF
TRBV6-1	-	TRBD2	TRBJ2-1	TGTGCCAGCAGCCACGGACTAGCGGGTTCCTACAATGAGCAGTTCTTC	CASSHGLAGSYNEQFF
TRBV7-9	-	-	TRBJ2-7	TGTGCCAGCACCACAGGGAGCTCCTACGAGCAGTACTTC	CASTTGSSYEQYF
TRBV6-1	few	TRBD2	TRBJ2-1	TGTGCCAGCAGGGGCTCGGGACTAGCGGGATATTACAATGAGCAGTTCTTC	CASRGSGLAGYYNEQFF
TRBV5-1	few	TRBD1	TRBJ2-1	TGCGCCAGCAGCTCAACAGGGGGCGTAGAAAACAATGAGCAGTTCTTC	CASSSTGGVENNEQFF
TRBV7-9	few	-	TRBJ1-1	TGTGCCAGCAGCTTAATTCCAGGGCGGTACACTGAAGCTTTCTTT	CASSLIPGRYTEAFF
TRBV20-1	-	-	TRBJ2-1	TGCAGTGCCCAGGAGCGCCGTGTGCCCTACAATGAGCAGTTCTTC	CSAQERRVPYNEQFF
TRBV20-1	-	-	TRBJ2-2	TGCAGTGCTAGAGATTTTAATCGCCTGAACACCGGGGAGCTGTTTTTT	CSARDFNRLNTGELFF
TRBV5-1	-	-	TRBJ2-3	TGCGCCAGCAGCTTGGCCGGAGGGATACTCTCCTTTGGAGCAGATACGCAGTATTTT	CASSLAGGILSFGADTQYF
TRBV5-1	-	-	TRBJ2-1	TGCGCCAGCAGACAGGGAGAAGTTAGCGGCAACTCCTACAATGAGCAGTTCTTC	CASRQGEVSGNSYNEQFF
TRBV28	few	-	TRBJ2-3	TGTGCCAGCAGTTTAGAAGGGAGGCCCCCGCATACGCAGTATTTT	CASSLEGRPPHTQYF
TRBV14	-	-	TRBJ2-1	TGTGCCAGCAGCCAAGGTAGTATGGGCGAGCAGTTCTTC	CASSQGSMGEQFF
TRBV20-1	many	-	TRBJ2-5	TGCAGTGCTAGGGGACGGATCCAAAGGGAGACCCAGTACTTC	CSARGRIQRETQYF
TRBV29-1	-	TRBD2	TRBJ2-3	TGCAGCGTACCACGGGGGGGACTAGCGGGGTTTTCCACAGATACGCAGTATTTT	CSVPRGGLAGFSTDTQYF
TRBV20-1	few	-	TRBJ2-1	TGCAGTGCTGGAGAGGGGAGTGCCTACAATGAGCAGTTCTTC	CSAGEGSAYNEQFF
TRBV20-1	-	TRBD1	TRBJ2-5	TGCAGTGCAACCAACAGGGGTTCCGACTTC	CSATNRGSDF
TRBV5-6	-	-	TRBJ1-3	TGTGCCAGCAGTAAAGGACTGATCTCTGGAAACACCATATATTTT	CASSKGLISGNTIYF
TRBV14	-	TRBD2	TRBJ2-1	TGTGCCAGCAGCCAGGCCAGACTAGCGGGAGTCGATCCCCATGAGCAGTTCTTC	CASSQARLAGVDPHEQFF
TRBV9	-	-	TRBJ2-7	TGTGCCAGCAGCGCCAGAGGACAGCACCGGGACGAGCAGTACTTC	CASSARGQHRDEQYF
TRBV15	few	-	TRBJ2-1	TGTGCCACCAGCGACCGACAGAGCCCTTACAATGAGCAGTTCTTC	CATSDRQSPYNEQFF
TRBV5-6	-	-	TRBJ2-2	TGTGCCAGCAGCCGCGCGGCCAGCGCGAACACCGGGGAGCCGTTTTTT	CASSRAASANTGEPFF